This T cell receptor beta chain was obtained from a study of cytomegalovirus exposure and HLA in healthy donors. As regards this clone: Its antigen is undetermined.

Germline V gene data show CDR1 as SGHRS and CDR2 as YFSETQ. V lost 4 bases to trimming and J lost 4 bases; unmatched junction nucleotides: 9. The length of the CDR3 is 15 residues. Findings and limits, study-wide: The majority of TCR sequences were rare, yet some public TCRs appeared in many donors. For cytomegalovirus status, the classifier reportedly gave diagnoses with high specificity and sensitivity.

The assay was immunoSEQ multiplex PCR, and TCRdb's table has in-frame clones only and misses some. The repertoire has more than 75,000 clones, approximately 93% of them found once; the top ten carry 0.55% to 0.75%. The sample comprised PBMCs. J is TRBJ1-2 and V is TRBV5-1, with 8 bases lining up with TRBD1. The clonotype comes from a young man in good health and CMV-seronegative. CDR3 residues: CASSTGQGAAYGYTF. CDR3 sequence (DNA): TGCGCCAGCAGCACTGGCCAGGGGGCGGCCTATGGCTACACCTTC.